The sequence of this T cell receptor beta chain was determined in a study of blood T cell repertoires in COVID-19. Across the whole study: Collection of acute and convalescent COVID-19 samples took place in the United States, Italy and Spain. T cells, B-cell-depleted T cells, or PBMCs supplied cDNA or gDNA.

Original data processing: Nucleated cell counts were estimated from reference gene primer amplification. Clones were sequenced by immunoSEQ multiplex PCR, and TCRdb holds only the in-frame ones, with some missing. V and J calls plus clone size are reproduced from that table; the DNA served to infer D and trimming. The data show some 77,000 clones, almost 90% seen once. Germline V gene sequence: CDR1 MDHEN, CDR2 SYDVKM. Trimming took 6 bases from V and 1 from J; bases not matched to a gene: 5. There are 15 residues in the CDR3. The chain is built from TRBV28 and TRBJ2-1; 8 bases match TRBD2. Input material: peripheral blood. The sequence was obtained from a woman older than 75 with active or convalescent COVID-19. CDR3 bases: TGTGCCAGCAGAGAAGCTAGCGGGTCCTACAATGAGCAGTTCTTC. This gives the protein CASREASGSYNEQFF.